These T cell receptor beta chains were read from a single sample in a study of blood T cells in healthy people across ages. TCRdb ran MiXCR on the 5' RACE reads and lists one entry per CDR3 protein. In the table there are hundreds of thousands of distinct CDR3 sequences, 58% of which are singletons. The source material was blood. The receptors derive from a man between 60 and 75 years old in good health. Each CDR3 is given with its conserved first and last residue. The D gene is left open where the match is weak. Size values are once, few and many counts, or a class for expanded clones, and some rows have none.

clone size: few
J gene: TRBJ2-7
V gene: TRBV11-2
D gene: .
CDR3 protein: CASSLEPGTGYEQYF
CDR3 DNA: TGTGCCAGCAGCTTAGAGCCCGGAACAGGATACGAGCAGTACTTC

clone size: .
J gene: TRBJ1-4
V gene: TRBV20-1
D gene: TRBD1
CDR3 protein: CSARDGTANEKLFF
CDR3 DNA: TGCAGTGCTAGAGACGGGACAGCTAATGAAAAACTGTTTTTT

clone size: few
J gene: TRBJ2-3
V gene: TRBV29-1
D gene: TRBD2
CDR3 protein: CSVCSGLGDTQYF
CDR3 DNA: TGCAGCGTCTGTTCGGGACTAGGAGATACGCAGTATTTT

clone size: .
J gene: TRBJ2-5
V gene: TRBV10-3
D gene: TRBD2
CDR3 protein: CAISSGGAEETQYF
CDR3 DNA: TGTGCCATCAGTAGCGGGGGGGCCGAAGAGACCCAGTACTTC

clone size: .
J gene: TRBJ2-1
V gene: TRBV7-2
D gene: TRBD2
CDR3 protein: CASSLQRGGFF
CDR3 DNA: TGTGCCAGCAGCCTTCAGCGGGGGGGGTTCTTC

clone size: .
J gene: TRBJ2-1
V gene: TRBV10-3
D gene: TRBD2
CDR3 protein: CAIGLAGDNEQFF
CDR3 DNA: TGTGCCATCGGTCTAGCGGGGGATAATGAGCAGTTCTTC

clone size: .
J gene: TRBJ2-5
V gene: TRBV29-1
D gene: .
CDR3 protein: CSVVTVYQETQYF
CDR3 DNA: TGCAGCGTCGTGACAGTGTACCAAGAGACCCAGTACTTC

clone size: .
J gene: TRBJ1-2
V gene: TRBV27
D gene: .
CDR3 protein: CASSPNRENYGYTF
CDR3 DNA: TGTGCCAGCAGTCCTAACAGGGAAAACTATGGCTACACCTTC

clone size: .
J gene: TRBJ2-3
V gene: TRBV20-1
D gene: TRBD2
CDR3 protein: CSACSRTSGAQYF
CDR3 DNA: TGCAGTGCTTGCTCCCGGACTAGCGGCGCGCAGTATTTT

clone size: once
J gene: TRBJ2-5
V gene: TRBV12-3/TRBV12-4
D gene: TRBD2
CDR3 protein: CVSSLAGGPSQETQYF
CDR3 DNA: TGTGTCAGCAGTTTAGCGGGAGGGCCTTCCCAAGAGACCCAGTACTTC

clone size: few
J gene: TRBJ2-5
V gene: TRBV6-6
D gene: .
CDR3 protein: CASSYSFRTVQETQYF
CDR3 DNA: TGTGCCAGCAGTTACTCGTTTCGGACAGTACAAGAGACCCAGTACTTC

clone size: .
J gene: TRBJ2-3
V gene: TRBV5-1
D gene: .
CDR3 protein: CASSLYDLTDTQYF
CDR3 DNA: TGCGCCAGCAGCTTGTACGACCTCACAGATACGCAGTATTTT

clone size: .
J gene: TRBJ2-6
V gene: TRBV20-1
D gene: .
CDR3 protein: CSAEPQAPLSGANVLTF
CDR3 DNA: TGCAGTGCGGAGCCGCAGGCCCCCCTCTCTGGGGCCAACGTCCTGACTTTC

clone size: .
J gene: TRBJ2-7
V gene: TRBV7-7
D gene: .
CDR3 protein: CASSLAPGAPEQYF
CDR3 DNA: TGTGCCAGCAGCTTAGCCCCGGGGGCTCCCGAGCAGTACTTC

clone size: few
J gene: TRBJ1-2
V gene: TRBV10-2
D gene: .
CDR3 protein: CASSERTYYGYTF
CDR3 DNA: TGCGCCAGCAGTGAACGAACTTACTATGGCTACACCTTC

clone size: .
J gene: TRBJ2-3
V gene: TRBV5-1
D gene: TRBD1
CDR3 protein: CASSLQGAIDTQYF
CDR3 DNA: TGCGCCAGCAGCTTACAGGGGGCAATAGATACGCAGTATTTT